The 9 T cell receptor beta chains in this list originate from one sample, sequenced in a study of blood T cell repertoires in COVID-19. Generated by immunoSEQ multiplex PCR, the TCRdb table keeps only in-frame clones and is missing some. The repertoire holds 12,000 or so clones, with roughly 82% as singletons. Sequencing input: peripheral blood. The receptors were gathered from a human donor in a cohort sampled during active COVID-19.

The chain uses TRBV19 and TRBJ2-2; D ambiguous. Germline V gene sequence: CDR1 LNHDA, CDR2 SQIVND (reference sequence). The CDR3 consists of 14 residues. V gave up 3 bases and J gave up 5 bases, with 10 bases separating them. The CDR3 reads CASSMARLTGELFF. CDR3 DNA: TGTGCCAGTAGTATGGCCAGATTGACCGGGGAGCTGTTTTTT.

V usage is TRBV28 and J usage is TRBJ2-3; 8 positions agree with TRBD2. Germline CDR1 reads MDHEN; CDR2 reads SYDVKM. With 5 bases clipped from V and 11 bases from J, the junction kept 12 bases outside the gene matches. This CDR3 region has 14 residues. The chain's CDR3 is CASSTPGRGGWQYF. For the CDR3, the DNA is TGTGCCAGCAGTACCCCAGGTCGGGGGGGATGGCAGTATTTT. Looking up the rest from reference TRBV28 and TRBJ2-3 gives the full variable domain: DVKVTQSSRYLVKRTGEKVFLECVQDMDHENMFWYRQDPGLGLRLIYFSYDVKMKEKGDIPEGYSVSREKKERFSLILESASTNQTSMYLCASSTPGRGGWQYFGPGTRLTVL.

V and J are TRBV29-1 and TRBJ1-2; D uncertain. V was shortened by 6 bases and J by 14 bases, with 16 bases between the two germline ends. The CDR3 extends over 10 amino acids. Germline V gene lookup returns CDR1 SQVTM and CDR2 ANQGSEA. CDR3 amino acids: CSVDSGVRTF. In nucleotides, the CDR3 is TGCAGCGTGGACTCAGGAGTAAGGACCTTC.

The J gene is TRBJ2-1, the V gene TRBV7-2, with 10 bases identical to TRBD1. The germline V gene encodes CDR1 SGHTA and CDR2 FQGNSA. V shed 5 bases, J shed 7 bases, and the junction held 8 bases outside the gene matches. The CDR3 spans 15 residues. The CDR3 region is CASSHGQGEGNEQFF. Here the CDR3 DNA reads TGTGCCAGCAGCCACGGACAGGGGGAGGGAAATGAGCAGTTCTTC.

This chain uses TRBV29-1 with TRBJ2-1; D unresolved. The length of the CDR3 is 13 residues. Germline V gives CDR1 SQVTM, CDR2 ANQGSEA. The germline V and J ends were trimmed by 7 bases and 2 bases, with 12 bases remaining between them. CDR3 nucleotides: TGCAGCGCAGCCACCATCACCTACAATGAGCAGTTCTTC. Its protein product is CSAATITYNEQFF.

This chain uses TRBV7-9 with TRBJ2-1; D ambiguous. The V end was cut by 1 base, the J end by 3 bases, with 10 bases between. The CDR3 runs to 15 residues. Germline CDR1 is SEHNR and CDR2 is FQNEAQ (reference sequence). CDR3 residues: CASSLVTDYYNEQFF. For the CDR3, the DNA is TGTGCCAGCAGCTTAGTAACAGATTACTACAATGAGCAGTTCTTC.

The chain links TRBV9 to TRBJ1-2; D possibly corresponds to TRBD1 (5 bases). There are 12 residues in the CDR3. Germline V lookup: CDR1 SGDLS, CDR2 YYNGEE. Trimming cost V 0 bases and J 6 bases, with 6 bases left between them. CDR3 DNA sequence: TGTGCCAGCAGCGTAGCAGGGAATGGCTACACCTTC. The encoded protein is CASSVAGNGYTF.

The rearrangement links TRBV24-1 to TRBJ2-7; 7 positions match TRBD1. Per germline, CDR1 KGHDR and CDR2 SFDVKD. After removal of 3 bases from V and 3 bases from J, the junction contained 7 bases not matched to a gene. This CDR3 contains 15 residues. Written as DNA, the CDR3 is TGTGCCACCAGTGATACTGAAGGGGGCGGCTACGAGCAGTACTTC. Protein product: CATSDTEGGGYEQYF.

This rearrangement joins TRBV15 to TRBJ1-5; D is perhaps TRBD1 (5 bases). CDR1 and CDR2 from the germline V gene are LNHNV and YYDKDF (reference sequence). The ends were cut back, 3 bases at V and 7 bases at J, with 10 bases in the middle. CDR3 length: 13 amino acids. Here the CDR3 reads CATSRRDGQPQHF. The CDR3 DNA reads TGTGCCACCAGCAGGCGGGACGGCCAGCCCCAGCATTTT.